This T cell receptor (beta chain) emerged from a study of HIV-infected patients and healthy controls (dated by TCRdb to the mid-2010s). Regarding the research as a whole: CD4 counts were modestly but significantly increased in 14 of 16 patients after three months of therapy, but they remained below normal ranges. No consistent shift in CD8 counts was seen during early therapy, whereas a slight rise was seen in the CD4:CD8 ratio. Viral load became undetectable in 11 of 16 patients by the second bleed and in all patients after a further year of therapy. Patients exhibited no overall T-cell lymphocytopenia, and total CDR3 counts per chain were not significantly different from those of controls. Whether deep TCR repertoire sequencing of small blood samples from HIV patients could capture immune perturbation and reconstitution was tested in the study.

The CDR3, from cysteine to phenylalanine, totals 14 residues. Solely the CDR3 DNA is kept, with 42 bases framed from the first base. V is reduced by 5 bases and J by 0 bases, leaving a spacing of 11 bases between them. The germline V gene sets CDR1 to MGHDK and CDR2 to SYGVNS. This clonotype is identified as medium-sized (0.01 to 0.1%). The specificity of this receptor is unknown. No base quality information exists; no much larger clone differs at one position. Reverse transcription of approximately 530 ng RNA was performed with SuperScript III using primers directed against the alpha and beta constant regions. Separate alpha and beta chain libraries were made by chain-specific third strand synthesis with multiplexing indices. To avoid primer bias, the protocol used one single primer pair to amplify every rearrangement within a chain, and the protocol also attached molecular barcodes to each cDNA molecule. Purified cDNA was ligated with T4 RNA Ligase 1 onto a 5' RACE adapter bearing a random hexamer and the SP2 sequencing primer site. With slow temperature ramps used to favor optimal annealing, second strand synthesis was primed from the SP2 site with Phusion polymerase. Each molecule's 12-nucleotide barcode consisted of two random hexamer sequences, both added before amplification and joined together. An amplification PCR of roughly 25 cycles with P5s and P7 primers came after a short first PCR that had added P5 and P7 adapter elements plus a second index. Libraries received roughly 26 PCR cycles in total, were quantified on a Qubit, sized on a Bioanalyzer, and diluted to about 4 nM. Sequencing of the normalized libraries was done on an Illumina MiSeq using 2 x 250 paired-end kits. Reverse transcription reactions underwent purification over MinElute columns, with elution into around 9.4 ul Tris-Cl. Adapter ligations ran for 23 hours at 16 degrees C and were afterwards cleaned with AMPure XP beads at a 1:1 ratio. The study's own analysis went as follows. Demultiplexed FASTQ files were processed with a modified Decombinator that output V, J, insert and barcode information. Any sequence that shared a barcode yet differed from the dominant sequence was discarded as an error, and the number of original cDNA molecules was estimated by counting barcodes clustered at Levenshtein distance 3. The R packages ineq, vegan, igraph and RCytoscape were used for downstream analyses, together with IMGT nomenclature and CDR3 definitions. V gene usage was calculated across distinct sequences, with every TCR tallied a single time to avoid skew from clonal expansion. Whenever two unique CDR3 amino acid sequences within a donor differed by a single Levenshtein edit, similarity networks linked them. In the repertoires, a search was made for a compiled set of published HIV-specific CDR3s (roughly 97 alpha, some 700 beta) and CMV-specific CDR3s (under 14 alpha, some 250 beta). Random subsampling to size-matched repertoires demonstrated that the decreased diversity in patients did not result from their lower sequence numbers. TCRdb passed the public sequencing reads through fastp at Q25 and MiXCR, retaining productive beta sequences. Records with the same CDR3 protein are collapsed into one entry carrying the most frequent genes and DNA. TCRdb's processing, not the authors', yielded these V and J calls. The sample includes some 4,600 distinct CDR3 sequences, with roughly 7.3% observed a single time. Jointly, the top ten make up about 29% of the sample.

Whole blood was used without cell fractionation, so the repertoire reflected all unsorted peripheral T cells. For RNA extraction, 2 to 2.5 ml of peripheral blood was collected into Tempus tubes. HIV-infected adults not yet given antiretroviral therapy and scheduled to start treatment were recruited, and the first sixteen eligible patients underwent processing. Treatment interruptions were among the grounds for excluding patients from enrollment, as were febrile or AIDS-related illness, tumors, hepatitis B or C coinfection, immunomodulatory therapy and recent vaccination. Residual genomic DNA was removed with the TURBO-DNase kit and globin mRNA was depleted with GLOBINclear. Pretreatment blood was drawn from HIV-infected patients immediately prior to the initiation of antiretroviral therapy. Study-wide findings and limitations: The study did not determine donor HLA types. The observed differences in diversity could not be explained by the slight differences in age and sex profiles between the study cohorts. Eight alpha and eight beta V genes showed significantly different mean usage between HIV-infected patients and controls. Sequencing depth was restricted by the use of whole blood, which also prevented the dynamics of distinct T-cell subpopulations from being separated. HIV-associated CDR3s exhibited a significant reduction in frequency during therapy, whereas CMV-associated CDR3s exhibited no significant change, although the majority increased in frequency. Alpha-chain CDR3s from MAIT cells appeared at high frequency in healthy controls but were severely depleted in HIV+ repertoires. Healthy control repertoires showed roughly threefold more distinct CDR3s and higher Shannon diversity than untreated HIV+ repertoires. In size-matched repertoire data, the apparent post-therapy recovery of the Gini index in HIV-infected patients was not replicated. Only sixteen HIV-infected individuals were processed, which the authors considered a major limit on how widely the findings apply. By Jaccard index and by the count of highly shared sequences, healthy controls shared more CDR3s between individuals than HIV+ patients did. Unequal numbers of distinct sequences between patients and controls complicated comparisons, and size-matching overweighted rare events from HIV-infected data. The pairing of alpha and beta chains was not determined in the samples. HIV-infected repertoires showed significantly elevated mean Gini indices relative to controls, which possibly reflects oligoclonality.

The V and J genes are TRBV25-1 and TRBJ2-7, with the D gene not clear enough to name. Sequencing was performed on blood, taken before antiretroviral therapy. The clonotype was recovered from an adult with HIV infection. CDR3 region: CASSHGDGSYEQYF. In nucleotides, the sequence is TGTGCCAGCAGTCATGGCGACGGCTCCTACGAGCAGTACTTC.